This T cell receptor (beta chain) was retrieved from a study of blood T cell repertoires in COVID-19. Turning to the study itself: T cells, B-cell-depleted T cells, or PBMCs provided the cDNA or gDNA that served as material.

Germline CDR1 is SGHRS and CDR2 is YFSETQ. The CDR3 spans 14 residues. Trimming took 4 bases from V and 0 from J, leaving 11 bases between them. Participant ages covered roughly 18 to 89 years across around 22 US areas. Which cohort a participant joined came from the clinical history participants gave. Original data processing: Estimation of nucleated cell counts relied on the amplification of reference gene primers. Produced via immunoSEQ multiplex PCR; TCRdb's table is partial and in-frame only. D and trimming come from the DNA, and the V and J calls and clone size come from that table. The sample includes around 150,000 clones, roughly 86% seen only once; the top ten take roughly 3.4%.

This sequence was found in a woman in her forties or fifties with acute COVID-19. The rearrangement joins TRBV5-1 to TRBJ2-7; possible D gene TRBD2, 6 bases. Sequenced: PBMCs or T cells enriched from blood (not recorded which). The CDR3 protein is CASSQQTSSYEQYF. The CDR3 bases are TGCGCCAGCAGCCAACAGACTAGCTCCTACGAGCAGTACTTC.